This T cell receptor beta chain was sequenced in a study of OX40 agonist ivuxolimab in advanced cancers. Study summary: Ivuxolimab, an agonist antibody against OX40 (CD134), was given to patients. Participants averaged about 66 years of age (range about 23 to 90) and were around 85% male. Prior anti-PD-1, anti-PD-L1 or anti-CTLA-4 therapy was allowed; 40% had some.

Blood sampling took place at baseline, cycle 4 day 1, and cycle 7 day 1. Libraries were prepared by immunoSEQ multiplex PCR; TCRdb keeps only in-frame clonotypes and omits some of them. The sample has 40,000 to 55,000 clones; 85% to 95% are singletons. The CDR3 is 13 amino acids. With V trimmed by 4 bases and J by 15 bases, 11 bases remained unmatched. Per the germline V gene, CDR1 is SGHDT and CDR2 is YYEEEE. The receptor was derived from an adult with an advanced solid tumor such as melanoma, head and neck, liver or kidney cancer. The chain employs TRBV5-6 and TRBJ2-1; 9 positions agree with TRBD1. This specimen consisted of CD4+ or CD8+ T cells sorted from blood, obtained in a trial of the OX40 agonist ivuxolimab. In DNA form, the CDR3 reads TGTGCCAGCAGCAACTACGGGACAGGGAAGGCGTTCTTC. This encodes CASSNYGTGKAFF.